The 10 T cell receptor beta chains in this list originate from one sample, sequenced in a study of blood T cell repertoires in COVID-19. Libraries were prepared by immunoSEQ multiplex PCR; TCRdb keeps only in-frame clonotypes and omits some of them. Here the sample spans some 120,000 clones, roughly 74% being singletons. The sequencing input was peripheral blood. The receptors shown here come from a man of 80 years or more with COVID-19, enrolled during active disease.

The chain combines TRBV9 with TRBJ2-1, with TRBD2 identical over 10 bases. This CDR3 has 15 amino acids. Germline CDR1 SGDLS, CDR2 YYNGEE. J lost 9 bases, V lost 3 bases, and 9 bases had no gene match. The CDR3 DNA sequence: TGTGCCAGCAGCGCTAGCGGGGGCTGGTTCGTTGAGCAGTTCTTC. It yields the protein CASSASGGWFVEQFF.

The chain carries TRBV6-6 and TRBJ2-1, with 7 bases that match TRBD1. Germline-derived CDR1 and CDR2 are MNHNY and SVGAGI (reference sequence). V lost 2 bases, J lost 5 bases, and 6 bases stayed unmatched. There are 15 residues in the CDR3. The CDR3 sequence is CASSYETGQNNEQFF. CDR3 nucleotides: TGTGCCAGCAGTTACGAGACGGGACAGAACAATGAGCAGTTCTTC.

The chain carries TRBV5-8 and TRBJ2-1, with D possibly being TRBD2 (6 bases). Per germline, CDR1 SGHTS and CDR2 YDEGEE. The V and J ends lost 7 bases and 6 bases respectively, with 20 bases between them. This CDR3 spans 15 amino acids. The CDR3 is CASPGRRATRNEQFF. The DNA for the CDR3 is TGTGCCAGCCCCGGGCGGAGGGCGACTCGCAATGAGCAGTTCTTC.

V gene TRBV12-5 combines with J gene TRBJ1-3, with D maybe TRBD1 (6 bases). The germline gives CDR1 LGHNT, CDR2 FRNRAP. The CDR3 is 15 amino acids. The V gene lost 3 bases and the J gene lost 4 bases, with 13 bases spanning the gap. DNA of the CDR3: TGTGCTAGTGGTTTCCAGGGGCGGTCGGGAAACACCATATATTTT. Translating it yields CASGFQGRSGNTIYF.

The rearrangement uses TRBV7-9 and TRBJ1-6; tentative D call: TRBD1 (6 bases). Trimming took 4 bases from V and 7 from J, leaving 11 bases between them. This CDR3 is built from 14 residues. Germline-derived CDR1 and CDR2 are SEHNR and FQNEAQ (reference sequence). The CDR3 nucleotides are TGTGCCAGCAGCTCACAGGGTGGCAATTCACCCCTCCACTTT. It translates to CASSSQGGNSPLHF.

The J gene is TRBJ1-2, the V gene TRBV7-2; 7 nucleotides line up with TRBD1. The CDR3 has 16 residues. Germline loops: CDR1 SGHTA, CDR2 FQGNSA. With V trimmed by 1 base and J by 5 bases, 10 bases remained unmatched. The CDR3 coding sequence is TGTGCCAGCAGCTTAGGGGGACAGAGGGGTAATTATGGCTACACCTTC. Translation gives CASSLGGQRGNYGYTF.

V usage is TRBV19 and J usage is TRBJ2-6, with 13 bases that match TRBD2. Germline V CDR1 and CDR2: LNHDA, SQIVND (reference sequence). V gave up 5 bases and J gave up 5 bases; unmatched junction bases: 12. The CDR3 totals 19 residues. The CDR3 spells CASSQDIPGLAGRANVLTF. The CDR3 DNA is TGTGCCAGTAGTCAAGACATACCGGGACTAGCGGGGAGGGCCAACGTCCTGACTTTC.

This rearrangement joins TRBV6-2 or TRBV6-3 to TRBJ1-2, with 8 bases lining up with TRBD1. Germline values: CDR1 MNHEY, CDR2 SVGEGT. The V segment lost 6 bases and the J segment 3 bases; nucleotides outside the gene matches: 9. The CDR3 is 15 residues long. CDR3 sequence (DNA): TGTGCCAGCAGCGACAGGGGACGGAGTGACTATGGCTACACCTTC. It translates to CASSDRGRSDYGYTF.

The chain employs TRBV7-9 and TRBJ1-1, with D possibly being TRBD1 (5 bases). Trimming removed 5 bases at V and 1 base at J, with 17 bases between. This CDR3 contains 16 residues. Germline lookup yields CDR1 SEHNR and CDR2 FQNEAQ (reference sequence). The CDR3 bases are TGTGCCAGCAGCCCCGGGGGTGGCCGGCAGAACACTGAAGCTTTCTTT. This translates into CASSPGGGRQNTEAFF.

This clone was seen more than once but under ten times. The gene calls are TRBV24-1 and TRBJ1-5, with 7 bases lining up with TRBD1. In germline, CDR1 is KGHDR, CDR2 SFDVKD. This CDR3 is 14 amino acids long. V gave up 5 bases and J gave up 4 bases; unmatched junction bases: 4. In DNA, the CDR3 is TGTGCCACCAGTGGGGACAGCAGGAATCAGCCCCAGCATTTT. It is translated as CATSGDSRNQPQHF.